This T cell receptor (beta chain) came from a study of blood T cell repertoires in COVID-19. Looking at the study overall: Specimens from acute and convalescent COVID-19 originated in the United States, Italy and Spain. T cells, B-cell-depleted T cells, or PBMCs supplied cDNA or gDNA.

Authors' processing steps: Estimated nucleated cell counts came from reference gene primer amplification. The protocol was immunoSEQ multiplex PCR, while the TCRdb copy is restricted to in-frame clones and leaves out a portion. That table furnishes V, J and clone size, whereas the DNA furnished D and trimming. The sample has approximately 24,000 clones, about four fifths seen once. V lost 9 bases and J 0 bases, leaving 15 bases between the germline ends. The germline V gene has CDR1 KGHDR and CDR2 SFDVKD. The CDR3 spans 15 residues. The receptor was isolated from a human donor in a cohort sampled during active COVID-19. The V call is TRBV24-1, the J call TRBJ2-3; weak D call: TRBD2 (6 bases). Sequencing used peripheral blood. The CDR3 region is CATDAGPTSTDTQYF. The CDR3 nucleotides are TGTGCCACCGATGCGGGACCCACGAGCACAGATACGCAGTATTTT.